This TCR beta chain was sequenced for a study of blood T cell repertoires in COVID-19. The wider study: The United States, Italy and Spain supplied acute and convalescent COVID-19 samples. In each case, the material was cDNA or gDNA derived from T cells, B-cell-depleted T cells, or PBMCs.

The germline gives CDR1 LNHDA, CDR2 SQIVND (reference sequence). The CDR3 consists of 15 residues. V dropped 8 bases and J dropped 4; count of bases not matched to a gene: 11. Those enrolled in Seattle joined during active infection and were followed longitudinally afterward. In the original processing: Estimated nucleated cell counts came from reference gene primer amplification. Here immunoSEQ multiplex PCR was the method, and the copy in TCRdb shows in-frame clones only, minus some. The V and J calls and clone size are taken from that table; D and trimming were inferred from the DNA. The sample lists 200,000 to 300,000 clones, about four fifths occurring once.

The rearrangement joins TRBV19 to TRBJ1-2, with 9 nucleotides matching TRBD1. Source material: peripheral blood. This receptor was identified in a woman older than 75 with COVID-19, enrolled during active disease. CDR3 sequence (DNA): TGTGCCAGTCGGCCGGGACAGGGAGCGATCTATGGCTACACCTTC. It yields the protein CASRPGQGAIYGYTF. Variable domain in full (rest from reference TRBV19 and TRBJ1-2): DGGITQSPKYLFRKEGQNVTLSCEQNLNHDAMYWYRQDPGQGLRLIYYSQIVNDFQKGDIAEGYSVSREKKESFPLTVTSAQKNPTAFYLCASRPGQGAIYGYTFGSGTRLTVV.